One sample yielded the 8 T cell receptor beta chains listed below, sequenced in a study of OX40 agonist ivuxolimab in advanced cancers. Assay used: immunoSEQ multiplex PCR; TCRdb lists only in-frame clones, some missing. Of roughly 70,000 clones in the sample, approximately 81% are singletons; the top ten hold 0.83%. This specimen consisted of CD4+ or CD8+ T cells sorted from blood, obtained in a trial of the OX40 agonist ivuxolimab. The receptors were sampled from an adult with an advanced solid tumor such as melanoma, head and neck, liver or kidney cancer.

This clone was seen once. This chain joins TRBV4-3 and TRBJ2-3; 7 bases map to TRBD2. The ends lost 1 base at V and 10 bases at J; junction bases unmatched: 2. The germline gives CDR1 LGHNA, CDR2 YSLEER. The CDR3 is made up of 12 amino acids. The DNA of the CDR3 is TGCGCCAGCAGCCAAGCGGGGGGATCGCAGTATTTT. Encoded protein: CASSQAGGSQYF.

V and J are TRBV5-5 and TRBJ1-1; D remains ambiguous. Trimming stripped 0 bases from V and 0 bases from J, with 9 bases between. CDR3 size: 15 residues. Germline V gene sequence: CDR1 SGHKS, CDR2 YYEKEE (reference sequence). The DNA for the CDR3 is TGTGCCAGCAGCTTGGTCCCGAGTTTGAACACTGAAGCTTTCTTT. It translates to CASSLVPSLNTEAFF.

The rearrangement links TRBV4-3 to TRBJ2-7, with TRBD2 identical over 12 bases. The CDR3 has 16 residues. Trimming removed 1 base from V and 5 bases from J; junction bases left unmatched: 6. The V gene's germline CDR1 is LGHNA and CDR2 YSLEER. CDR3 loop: CASSQGRLAGVNEQYF. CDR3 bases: TGCGCCAGCAGCCAAGGGCGACTAGCGGGAGTCAACGAGCAGTACTTC.

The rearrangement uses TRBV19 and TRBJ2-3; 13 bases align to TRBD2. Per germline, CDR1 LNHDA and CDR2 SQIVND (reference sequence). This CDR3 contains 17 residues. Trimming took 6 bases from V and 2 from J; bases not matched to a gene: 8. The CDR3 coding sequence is TGTGCCAGTAGCACCGGGACTAGCGGGGTTTCCACAGATACGCAGTATTTT. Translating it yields CASSTGTSGVSTDTQYF.

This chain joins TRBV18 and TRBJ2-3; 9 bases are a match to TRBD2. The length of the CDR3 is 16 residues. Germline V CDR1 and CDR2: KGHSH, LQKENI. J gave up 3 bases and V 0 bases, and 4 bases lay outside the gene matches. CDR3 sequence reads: CASSPPGTSFTDTQYF. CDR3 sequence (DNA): TGTGCCAGCTCACCACCCGGGACTAGCTTTACAGATACGCAGTATTTT.

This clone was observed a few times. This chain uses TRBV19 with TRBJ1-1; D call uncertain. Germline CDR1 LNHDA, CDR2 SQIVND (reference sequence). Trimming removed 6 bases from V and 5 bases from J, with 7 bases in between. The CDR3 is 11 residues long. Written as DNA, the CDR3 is TGTGCCAGTAGAGGACGGACTGAAGCTTTCTTT. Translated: CASRGRTEAFF.

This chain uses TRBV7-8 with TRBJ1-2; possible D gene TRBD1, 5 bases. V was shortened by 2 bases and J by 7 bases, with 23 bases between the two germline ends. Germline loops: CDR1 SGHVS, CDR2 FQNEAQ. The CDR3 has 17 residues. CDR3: CASSLSDPRGIVRGYTF. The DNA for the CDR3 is TGTGCCAGCAGCTTATCGGACCCGAGGGGAATAGTTCGTGGCTACACCTTC.

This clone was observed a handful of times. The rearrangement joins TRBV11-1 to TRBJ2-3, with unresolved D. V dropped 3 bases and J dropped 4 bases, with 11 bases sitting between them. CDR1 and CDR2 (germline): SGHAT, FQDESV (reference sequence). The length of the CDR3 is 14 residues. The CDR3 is CASSFRGWADTQYF. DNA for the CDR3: TGTGCCAGCAGCTTTCGCGGATGGGCAGATACGCAGTATTTT.